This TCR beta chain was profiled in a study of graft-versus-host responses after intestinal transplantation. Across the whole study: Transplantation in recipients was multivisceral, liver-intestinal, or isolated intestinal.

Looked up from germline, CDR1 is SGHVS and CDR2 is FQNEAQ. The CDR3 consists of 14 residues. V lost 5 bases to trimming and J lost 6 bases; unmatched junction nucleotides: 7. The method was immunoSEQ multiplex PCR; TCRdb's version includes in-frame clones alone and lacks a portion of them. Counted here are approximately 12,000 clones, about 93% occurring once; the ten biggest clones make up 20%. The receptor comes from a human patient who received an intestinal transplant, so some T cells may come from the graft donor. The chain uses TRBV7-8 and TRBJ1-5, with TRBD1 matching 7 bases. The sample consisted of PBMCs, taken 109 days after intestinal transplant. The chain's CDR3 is CASSIRQGSQPQHF. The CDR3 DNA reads TGTGCCAGCAGCATCCGACAGGGAAGTCAGCCCCAGCATTTT.